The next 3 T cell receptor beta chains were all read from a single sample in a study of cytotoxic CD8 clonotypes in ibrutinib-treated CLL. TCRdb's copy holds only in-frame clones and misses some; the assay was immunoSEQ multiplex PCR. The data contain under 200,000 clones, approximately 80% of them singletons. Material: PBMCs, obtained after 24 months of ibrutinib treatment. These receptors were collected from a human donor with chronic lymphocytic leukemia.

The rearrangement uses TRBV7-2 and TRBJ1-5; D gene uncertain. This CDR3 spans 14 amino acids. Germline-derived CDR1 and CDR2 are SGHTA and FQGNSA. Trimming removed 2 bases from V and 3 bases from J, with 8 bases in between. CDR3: CASSLREFNQPQHF. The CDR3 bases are TGTGCCAGCAGCTTAAGGGAATTCAATCAGCCCCAGCATTTT.

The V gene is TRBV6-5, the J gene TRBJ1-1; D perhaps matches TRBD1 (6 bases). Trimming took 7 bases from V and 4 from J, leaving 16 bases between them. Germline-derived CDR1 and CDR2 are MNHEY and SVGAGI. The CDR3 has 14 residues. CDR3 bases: TGTGCCAGCACCCTAGGGGGGCCTTCCACTGAAGCTTTCTTT. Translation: CASTLGGPSTEAFF.

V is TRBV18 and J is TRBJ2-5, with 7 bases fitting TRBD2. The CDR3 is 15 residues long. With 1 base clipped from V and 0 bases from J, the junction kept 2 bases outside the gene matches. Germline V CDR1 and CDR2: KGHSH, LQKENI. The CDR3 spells CASSPRLADQETQYF. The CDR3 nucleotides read TGTGCCAGCTCACCACGCCTAGCGGACCAAGAGACCCAGTACTTC.